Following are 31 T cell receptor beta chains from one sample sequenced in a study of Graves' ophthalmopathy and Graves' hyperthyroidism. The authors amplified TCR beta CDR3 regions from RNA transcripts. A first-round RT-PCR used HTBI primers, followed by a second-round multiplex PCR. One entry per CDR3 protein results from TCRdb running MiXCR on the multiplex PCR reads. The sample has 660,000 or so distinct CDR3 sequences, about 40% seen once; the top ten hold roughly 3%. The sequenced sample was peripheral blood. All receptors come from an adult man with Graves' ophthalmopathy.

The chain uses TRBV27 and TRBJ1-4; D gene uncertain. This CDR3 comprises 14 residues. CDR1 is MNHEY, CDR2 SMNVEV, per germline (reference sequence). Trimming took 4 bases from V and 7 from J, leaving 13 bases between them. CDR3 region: CASSSSIAAEKLFF. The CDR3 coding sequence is TGTGCCAGCAGTTCATCTATAGCGGCTGAAAAACTGTTTTTT.

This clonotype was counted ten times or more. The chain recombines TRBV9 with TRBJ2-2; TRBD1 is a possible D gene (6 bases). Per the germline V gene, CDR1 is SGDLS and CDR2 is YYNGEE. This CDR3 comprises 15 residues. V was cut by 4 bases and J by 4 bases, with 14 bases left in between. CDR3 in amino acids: CASSTTGTPTGELFF. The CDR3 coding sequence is TGTGCCAGCAGCACCACCGGGACACCCACCGGGGAGCTGTTTTTT. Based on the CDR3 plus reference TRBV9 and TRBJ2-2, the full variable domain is DSGVTQTPKHLITATGQRVTLRCSPRSGDLSVYWYQQSLDQGLQFLIQYYNGEERAKGNILERFSAQQFPDLHSELNLSSLELGDSALYFCASSTTGTPTGELFFGEGSRLTVL.

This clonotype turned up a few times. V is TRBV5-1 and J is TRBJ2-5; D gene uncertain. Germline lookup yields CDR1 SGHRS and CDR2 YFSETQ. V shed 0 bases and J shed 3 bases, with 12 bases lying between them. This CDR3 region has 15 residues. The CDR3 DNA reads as TGCGCCAGCAGCTTGGCCGGGTCGTTAAAAGAGACCCAGTACTTC. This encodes CASSLAGSLKETQYF.

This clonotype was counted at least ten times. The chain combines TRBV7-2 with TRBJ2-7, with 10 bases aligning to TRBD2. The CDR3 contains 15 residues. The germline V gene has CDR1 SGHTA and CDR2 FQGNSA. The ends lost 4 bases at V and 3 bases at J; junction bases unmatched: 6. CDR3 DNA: TGTGCCAGCAGCTGGGATAGCGGGGGGAACTACGAGCAGTACTTC. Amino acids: CASSWDSGGNYEQYF.

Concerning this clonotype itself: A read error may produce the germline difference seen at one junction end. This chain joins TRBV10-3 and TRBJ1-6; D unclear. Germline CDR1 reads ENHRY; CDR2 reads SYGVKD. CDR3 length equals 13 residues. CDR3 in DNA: TGTGCCAGCAGTTTTCGAGAGGACTCACCCCTCCACTTT. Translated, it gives CASSFREDSPLHF.

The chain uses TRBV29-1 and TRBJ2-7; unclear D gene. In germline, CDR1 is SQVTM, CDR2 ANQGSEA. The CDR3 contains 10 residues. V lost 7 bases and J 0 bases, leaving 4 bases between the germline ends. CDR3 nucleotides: TGCAGCGGACGCTCCTACGAGCAGTACTTC. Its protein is CSGRSYEQYF.

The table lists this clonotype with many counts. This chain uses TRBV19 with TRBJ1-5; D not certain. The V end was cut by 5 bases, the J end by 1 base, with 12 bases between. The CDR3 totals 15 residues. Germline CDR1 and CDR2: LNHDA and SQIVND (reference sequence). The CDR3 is CASSLRPPSNQPQHF. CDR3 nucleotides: TGTGCCAGTAGTCTCCGACCCCCAAGCAATCAGCCCCAGCATTTT.

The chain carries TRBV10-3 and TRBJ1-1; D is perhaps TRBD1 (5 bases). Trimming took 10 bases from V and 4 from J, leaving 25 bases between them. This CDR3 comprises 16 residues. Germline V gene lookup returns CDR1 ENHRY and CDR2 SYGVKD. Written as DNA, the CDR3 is TGTGCCAGCAGGGCAGGGTTTTCTATAAATCCCACTGAAGCTTTCTTT. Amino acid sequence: CASRAGFSINPTEAFF.

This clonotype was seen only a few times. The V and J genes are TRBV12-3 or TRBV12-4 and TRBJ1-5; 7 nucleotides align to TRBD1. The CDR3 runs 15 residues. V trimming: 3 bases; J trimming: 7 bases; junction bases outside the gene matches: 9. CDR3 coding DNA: TGTGCCAGCAGTTTGGGGACAGTTGTAAACCAGCCCCAGCATTTT. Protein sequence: CASSLGTVVNQPQHF.

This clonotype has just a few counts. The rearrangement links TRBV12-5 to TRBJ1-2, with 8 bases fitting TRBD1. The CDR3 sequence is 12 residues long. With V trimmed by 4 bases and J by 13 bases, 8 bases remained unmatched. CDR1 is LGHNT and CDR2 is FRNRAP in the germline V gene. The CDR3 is CASGSYTGGVTF. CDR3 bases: TGTGCTAGTGGTTCCTACACAGGGGGAGTCACCTTC. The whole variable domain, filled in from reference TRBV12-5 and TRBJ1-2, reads DARVTQTPRHKVTEMGQEVTMRCQPILGHNTVFWYRQTMMQGLELLAYFRNRAPLDDSGMPKDRFSAEMPDATLATLKIQPSEPRDSAVYFCASGSYTGGVTFGSGTRLTVV.

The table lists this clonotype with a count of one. The CDR3 loop reads CASSPSDGYEQYF. The CDR3 DNA reads TGTGCCAGCTCACCGTCTGATGGCTACGAGCAGTACTTC. V gene TRBV18 combines with J gene TRBJ2-7; D remains unclear. The germline gives CDR1 KGHSH, CDR2 LQKENI. V lost 3 bases and J 3 bases, leaving 9 bases between the germline ends. The CDR3 has 13 amino acids.

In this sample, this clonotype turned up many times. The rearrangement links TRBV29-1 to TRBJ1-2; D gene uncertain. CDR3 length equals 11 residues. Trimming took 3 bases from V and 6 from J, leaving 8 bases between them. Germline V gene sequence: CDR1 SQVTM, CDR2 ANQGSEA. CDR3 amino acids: CSVDGVDGYTF. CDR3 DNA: TGCAGCGTTGATGGGGTGGATGGCTACACCTTC.

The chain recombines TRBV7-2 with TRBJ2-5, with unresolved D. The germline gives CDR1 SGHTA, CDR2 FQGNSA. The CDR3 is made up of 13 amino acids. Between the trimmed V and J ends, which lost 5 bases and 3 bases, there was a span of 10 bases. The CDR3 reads CASSRNRKETQYF. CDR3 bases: TGTGCCAGCAGCCGCAATCGGAAAGAGACCCAGTACTTC.

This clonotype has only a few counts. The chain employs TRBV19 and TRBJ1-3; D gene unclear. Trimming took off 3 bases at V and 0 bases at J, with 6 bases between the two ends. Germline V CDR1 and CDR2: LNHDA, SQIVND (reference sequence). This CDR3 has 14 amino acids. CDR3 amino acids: CASSMRFSGNTIYF. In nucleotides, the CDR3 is TGTGCCAGTAGTATGCGGTTCTCTGGAAACACCATATATTTT.

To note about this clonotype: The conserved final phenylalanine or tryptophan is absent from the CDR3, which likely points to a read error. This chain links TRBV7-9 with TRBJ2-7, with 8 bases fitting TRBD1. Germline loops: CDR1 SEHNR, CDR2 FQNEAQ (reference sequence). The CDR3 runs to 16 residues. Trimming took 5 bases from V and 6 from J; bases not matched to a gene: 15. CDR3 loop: CASSQPGVTGASEQYL. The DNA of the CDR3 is TGTGCCAGCAGCCAACCTGGCGTGACAGGGGCTTCCGAGCAGTACCTC.

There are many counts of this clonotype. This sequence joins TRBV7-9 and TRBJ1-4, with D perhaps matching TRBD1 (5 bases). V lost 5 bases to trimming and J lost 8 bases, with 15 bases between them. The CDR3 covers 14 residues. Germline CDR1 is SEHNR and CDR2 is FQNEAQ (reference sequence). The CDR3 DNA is TGTGCCAGCAGCGCCCTAGGGACCGGGGAAAAACTGTTTTTT. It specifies CASSALGTGEKLFF.

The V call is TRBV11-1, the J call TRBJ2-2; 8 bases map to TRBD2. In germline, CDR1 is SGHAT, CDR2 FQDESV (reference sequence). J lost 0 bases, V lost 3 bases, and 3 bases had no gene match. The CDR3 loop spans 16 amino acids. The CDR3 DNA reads TGTGCCAGCAGCTTTGCTAGCGGGTCGAACACCGGGGAGCTGTTTTTT. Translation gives CASSFASGSNTGELFF.

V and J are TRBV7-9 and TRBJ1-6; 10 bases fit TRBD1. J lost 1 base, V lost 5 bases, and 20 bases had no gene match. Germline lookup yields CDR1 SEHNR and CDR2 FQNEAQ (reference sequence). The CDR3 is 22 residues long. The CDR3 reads CASSPRWGTGVYLLSYNSPLHF. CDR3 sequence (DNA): TGTGCCAGCAGCCCCAGATGGGGGACAGGGGTTTACTTGTTGTCCTATAATTCACCCCTCCACTTT.

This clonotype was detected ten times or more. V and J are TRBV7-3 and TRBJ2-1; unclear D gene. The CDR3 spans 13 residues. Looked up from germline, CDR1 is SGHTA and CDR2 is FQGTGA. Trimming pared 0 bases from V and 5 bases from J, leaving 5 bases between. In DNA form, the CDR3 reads TGTGCCAGCAGCTTAACGGGTAACAATGAGCAGTTCTTC. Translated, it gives CASSLTGNNEQFF.

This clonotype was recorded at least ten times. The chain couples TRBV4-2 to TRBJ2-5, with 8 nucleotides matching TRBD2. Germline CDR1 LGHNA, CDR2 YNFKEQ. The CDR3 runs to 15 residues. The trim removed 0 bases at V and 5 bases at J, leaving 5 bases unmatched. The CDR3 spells CASSQDRGTRETQYF. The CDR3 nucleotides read TGTGCCAGCAGCCAAGATCGGGGGACTAGGGAGACCCAGTACTTC.

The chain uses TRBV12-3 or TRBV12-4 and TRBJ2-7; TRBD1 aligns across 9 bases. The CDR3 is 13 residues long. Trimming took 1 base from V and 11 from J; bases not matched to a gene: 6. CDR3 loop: CASSLDRGQGKYF. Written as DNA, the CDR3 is TGTGCCAGCAGTTTAGATAGAGGACAGGGGAAGTACTTC.

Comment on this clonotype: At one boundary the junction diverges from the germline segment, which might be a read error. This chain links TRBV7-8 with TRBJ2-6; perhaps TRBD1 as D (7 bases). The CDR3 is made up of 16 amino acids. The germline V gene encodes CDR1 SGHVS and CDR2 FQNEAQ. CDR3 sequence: CASSRGTESGTNVLTF. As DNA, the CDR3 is TGTGCCAGCAGCCGCGGGACAGAATCTGGGACCAACGTCCTGACTTTC.

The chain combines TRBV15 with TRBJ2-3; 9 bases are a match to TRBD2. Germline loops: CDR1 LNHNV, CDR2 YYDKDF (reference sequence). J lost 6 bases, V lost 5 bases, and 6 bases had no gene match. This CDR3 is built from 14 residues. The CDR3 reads CATSGGGGSDTQYF. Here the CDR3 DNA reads TGTGCCACCAGCGGCGGGGGGGGTTCGGATACGCAGTATTTT.

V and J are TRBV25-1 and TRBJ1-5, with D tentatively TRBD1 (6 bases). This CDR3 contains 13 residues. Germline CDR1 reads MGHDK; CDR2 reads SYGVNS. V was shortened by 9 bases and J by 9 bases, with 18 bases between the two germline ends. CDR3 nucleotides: TGTGCCAGGAATTCGCAGGGGTACGGGCCCCAGCATTTT. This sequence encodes CARNSQGYGPQHF.

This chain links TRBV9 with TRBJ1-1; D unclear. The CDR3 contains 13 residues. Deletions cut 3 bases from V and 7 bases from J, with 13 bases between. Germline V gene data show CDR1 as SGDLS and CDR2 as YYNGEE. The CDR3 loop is CASSATLSGEAFF. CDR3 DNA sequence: TGTGCCAGCAGCGCCACCTTATCAGGTGAAGCTTTCTTT.

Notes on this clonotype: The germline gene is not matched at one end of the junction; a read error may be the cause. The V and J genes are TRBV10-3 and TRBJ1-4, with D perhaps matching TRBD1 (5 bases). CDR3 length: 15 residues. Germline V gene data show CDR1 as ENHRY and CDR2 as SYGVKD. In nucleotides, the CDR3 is TGTGCCATCAGTGGGGGCTCTGGGGAGAATGAAGAACTGTTTTTT. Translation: CAISGGSGENEELFF.

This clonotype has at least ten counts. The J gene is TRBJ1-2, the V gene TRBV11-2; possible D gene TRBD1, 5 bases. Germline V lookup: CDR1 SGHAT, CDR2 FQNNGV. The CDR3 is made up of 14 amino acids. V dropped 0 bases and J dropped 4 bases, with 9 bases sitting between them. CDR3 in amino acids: CASSLERGGYGYTF. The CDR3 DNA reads TGTGCCAGCAGCTTAGAGCGGGGCGGCTATGGCTACACCTTC.

This chain's CDR3 is CASSEGQGSQPQHF. CDR3 in DNA: TGCGCCAGCAGCGAGGGACAGGGTTCTCAGCCCCAGCATTTT. V and J are TRBV5-1 and TRBJ1-5, with 9 positions matching TRBD1. The V gene end was trimmed by 4 bases and the J gene end by 6 bases; junction bases not matched to a gene: 5. The CDR3 has 14 amino acids. Germline CDR1 and CDR2: SGHRS and YFSETQ.

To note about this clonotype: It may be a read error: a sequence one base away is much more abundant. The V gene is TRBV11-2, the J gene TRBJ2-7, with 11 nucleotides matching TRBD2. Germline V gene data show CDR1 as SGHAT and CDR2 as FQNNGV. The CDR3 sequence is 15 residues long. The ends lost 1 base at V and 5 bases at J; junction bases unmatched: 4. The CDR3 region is CASSLVSGGAHEQYF. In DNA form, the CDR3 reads TGTGCCAGCAGCTTAGTTAGCGGGGGGGCCCACGAGCAGTACTTC.

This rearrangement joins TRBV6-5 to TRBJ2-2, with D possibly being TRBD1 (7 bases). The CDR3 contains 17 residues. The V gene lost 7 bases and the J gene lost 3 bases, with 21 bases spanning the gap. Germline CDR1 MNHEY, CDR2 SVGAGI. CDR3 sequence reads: CASNLSGGTDYTGELFF. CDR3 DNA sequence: TGTGCCAGCAATCTCTCAGGGGGGACAGACTACACCGGGGAGCTGTTTTTT.

CDR3 loop: CASRQDRETQYF. The CDR3 nucleotides read TGCGCCAGCCGACAGGACCGGGAGACCCAGTACTTC. V is TRBV5-1 and J is TRBJ2-5; possible D gene TRBD1, 6 bases. V lost 7 bases and J 5 bases, leaving 12 bases between the germline ends. CDR3 length: 12 residues. The germline gives CDR1 SGHRS, CDR2 YFSETQ. The whole variable domain, remainder taken from reference TRBV5-1 and TRBJ2-5, is KAGVTQTPRYLIKTRGQQVTLSCSPISGHRSVSWYQQTPGQGLQFLFEYFSETQRNKGNFPGRFSGRQFSNSRSEMNVSTLELGDSALYLCASRQDRETQYFGPGTRLLVL.